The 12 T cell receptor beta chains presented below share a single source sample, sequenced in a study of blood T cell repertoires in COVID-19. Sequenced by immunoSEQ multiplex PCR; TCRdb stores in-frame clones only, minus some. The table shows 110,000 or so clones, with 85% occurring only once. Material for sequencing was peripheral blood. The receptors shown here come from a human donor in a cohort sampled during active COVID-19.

The CDR3 sequence is CASSRDGTSGSDTQYF. The CDR3 DNA follows: TGCGCCAGCAGCCGGGATGGGACTAGCGGGTCGGATACGCAGTATTTT. The rearrangement joins TRBV5-1 to TRBJ2-3; 12 nucleotides align to TRBD2. The CDR3 runs 16 residues. CDR1 and CDR2 from the germline V gene are SGHRS and YFSETQ. J was trimmed by 6 bases and V by 4 bases; bases with no gene match: 9.

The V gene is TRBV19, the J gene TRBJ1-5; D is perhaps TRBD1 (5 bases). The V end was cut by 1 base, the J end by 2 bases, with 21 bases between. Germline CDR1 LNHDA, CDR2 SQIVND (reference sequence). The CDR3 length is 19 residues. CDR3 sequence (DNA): TGTGCCAGTAGTATAGGGGGACTCCATCCTTCAATGGGCAATCAGCCCCAGCATTTT. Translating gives CASSIGGLHPSMGNQPQHF.

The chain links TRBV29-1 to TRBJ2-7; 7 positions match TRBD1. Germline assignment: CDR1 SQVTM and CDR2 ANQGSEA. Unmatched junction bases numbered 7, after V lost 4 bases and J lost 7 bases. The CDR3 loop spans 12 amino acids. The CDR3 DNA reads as TGCAGCGTTGCCCTGACAGGGTGGGAGCAGTACTTC. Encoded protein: CSVALTGWEQYF.

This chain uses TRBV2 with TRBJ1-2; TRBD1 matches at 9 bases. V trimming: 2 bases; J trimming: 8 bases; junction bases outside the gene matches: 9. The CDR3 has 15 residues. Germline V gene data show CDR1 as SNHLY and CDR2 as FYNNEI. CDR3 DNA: TGTGCCAGCAGTGAATCCCCCGGGACAGGGATAGGCTACACCTTC. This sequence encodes CASSESPGTGIGYTF. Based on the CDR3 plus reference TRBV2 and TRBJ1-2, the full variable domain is EPEVTQTPSHQVTQMGQEVILRCVPISNHLYFYWYRQILGQKVEFLVSFYNNEISEKSEIFDDQFSVERPDGSNFTLKIRSTKLEDSAMYFCASSESPGTGIGYTFGSGTRLTVV.

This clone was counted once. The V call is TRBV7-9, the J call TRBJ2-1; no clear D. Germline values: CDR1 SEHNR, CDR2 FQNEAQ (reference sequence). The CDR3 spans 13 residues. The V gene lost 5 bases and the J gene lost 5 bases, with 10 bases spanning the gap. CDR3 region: CASSRQRDNEQFF. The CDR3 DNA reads TGTGCCAGCAGCCGCCAACGGGACAATGAGCAGTTCTTC.

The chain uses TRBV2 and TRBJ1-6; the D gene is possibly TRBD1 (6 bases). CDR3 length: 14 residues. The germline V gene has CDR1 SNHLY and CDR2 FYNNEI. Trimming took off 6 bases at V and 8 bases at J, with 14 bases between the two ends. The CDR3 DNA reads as TGTGCCAGCAGAGTGGGGGGGGCCTATTCACCCCTCCACTTT. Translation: CASRVGGAYSPLHF.

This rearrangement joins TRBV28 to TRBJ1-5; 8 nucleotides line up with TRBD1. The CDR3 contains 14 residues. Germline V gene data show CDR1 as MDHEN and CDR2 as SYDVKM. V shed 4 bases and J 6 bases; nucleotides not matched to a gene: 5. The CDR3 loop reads CASSSGTGAQPQHF. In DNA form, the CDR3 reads TGTGCCAGCAGTTCCGGGACAGGCGCTCAGCCCCAGCATTTT.

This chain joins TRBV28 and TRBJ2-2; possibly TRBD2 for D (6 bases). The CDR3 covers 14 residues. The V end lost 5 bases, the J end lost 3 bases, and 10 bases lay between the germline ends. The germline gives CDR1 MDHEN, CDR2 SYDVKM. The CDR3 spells CASSGGLYTGELFF. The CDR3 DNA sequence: TGTGCCAGCAGTGGTGGACTATACACCGGGGAGCTGTTTTTT.

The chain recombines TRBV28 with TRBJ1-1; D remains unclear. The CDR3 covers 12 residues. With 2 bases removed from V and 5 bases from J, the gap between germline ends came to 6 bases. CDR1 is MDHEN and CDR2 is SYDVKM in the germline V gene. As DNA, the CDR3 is TGTGCCAGCAGTTTAGCAGTGACTGAAGCTTTCTTT. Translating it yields CASSLAVTEAFF.

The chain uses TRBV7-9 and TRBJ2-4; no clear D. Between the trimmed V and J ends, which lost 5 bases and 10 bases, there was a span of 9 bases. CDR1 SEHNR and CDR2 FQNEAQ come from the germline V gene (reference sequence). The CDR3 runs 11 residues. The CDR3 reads CASSMELIQYF. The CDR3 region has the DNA TGTGCCAGCAGCATGGAGCTTATTCAGTACTTC.

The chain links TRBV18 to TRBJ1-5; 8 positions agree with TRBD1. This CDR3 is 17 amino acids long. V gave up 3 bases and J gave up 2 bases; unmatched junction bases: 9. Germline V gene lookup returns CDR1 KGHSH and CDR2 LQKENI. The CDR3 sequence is CASSPNPGQVGNQPQHF. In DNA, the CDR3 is TGTGCCAGCTCACCCAACCCGGGACAGGTTGGCAATCAGCCCCAGCATTTT.

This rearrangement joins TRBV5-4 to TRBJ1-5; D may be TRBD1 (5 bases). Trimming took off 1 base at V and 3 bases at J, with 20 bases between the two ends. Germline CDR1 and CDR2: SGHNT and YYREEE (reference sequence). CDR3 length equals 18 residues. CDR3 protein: CASSLHRIPIFNNQPQHF. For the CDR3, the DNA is TGTGCCAGCAGCTTGCACAGGATTCCCATTTTTAACAATCAGCCCCAGCATTTT. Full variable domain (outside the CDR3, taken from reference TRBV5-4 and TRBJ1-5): ETGVTQSPTHLIKTRGQQVTLRCSSQSGHNTVSWYQQALGQGPQFIFQYYREEENGRGNFPPRFSGLQFPNYSSELNVNALELDDSALYLCASSLHRIPIFNNQPQHFGDGTRLSIL.